This T cell receptor (beta chain) was retrieved from a study of blood T cell repertoires in COVID-19. The wider study: T cells, B-cell-depleted T cells, or PBMCs supplied cDNA or gDNA.

Clones were sequenced by immunoSEQ multiplex PCR, and TCRdb holds only the in-frame ones, with some missing. Of around 51,000 clones listed, roughly nine tenths are singletons. Sequenced input: peripheral blood. The origin of this receptor is a man aged 65-85 years with acute or convalescent COVID-19.

The CDR3 DNA reads as TGTGCCAGCAGCGTAGGGGAGATAAACACCGGGGAGCTGTTTTTT. Amino acids: CASSVGEINTGELFF. The rearrangement uses TRBV9 and TRBJ2-2; the D gene is possibly TRBD2 (5 bases). From germline, CDR1 is SGDLS and CDR2 YYNGEE. Trimming left V 0 bases short and J 2 bases short, with 8 bases between. CDR3 length: 15 amino acids.